This TCR beta chain was sequenced during a study of somatic mutations in cytotoxic T cells in rheumatoid arthritis. The overall study: No treatment had yet been given when patient blood (roughly 30 ml EDTA) was drawn, right after diagnosis. Study observations and caveats: Among fewer than 80 patients, several showed a largest CD8+ clone that surpassed 20% of CD8+ cells.

A remark on this clone: Its specificity is unknown.

Measured with immunoSEQ multiplex PCR; TCRdb has only the in-frame clones, and not every one. Seen here are 15,000 to 20,000 clones, 82% observed once, and the top ten hold more than 15%. The CDR3 covers 16 residues. Germline V lookup: CDR1 SEHNR, CDR2 FQNEAQ (reference sequence). Germline trimming cut 2 bases from V and 5 bases from J; bases unmatched to any gene: 9. This sequence was found in a woman between 50 and 59 years old with rheumatoid arthritis. Material for sequencing was CD8+ T cells sorted from blood. V and J are TRBV7-9 and TRBJ2-3; 8 bases are shared with TRBD2. The CDR3 bases are TGTGCCAGCAGCTTATATGGAGCGGGGGAGATAGATACGCAGTATTTT. Its protein is CASSLYGAGEIDTQYF.